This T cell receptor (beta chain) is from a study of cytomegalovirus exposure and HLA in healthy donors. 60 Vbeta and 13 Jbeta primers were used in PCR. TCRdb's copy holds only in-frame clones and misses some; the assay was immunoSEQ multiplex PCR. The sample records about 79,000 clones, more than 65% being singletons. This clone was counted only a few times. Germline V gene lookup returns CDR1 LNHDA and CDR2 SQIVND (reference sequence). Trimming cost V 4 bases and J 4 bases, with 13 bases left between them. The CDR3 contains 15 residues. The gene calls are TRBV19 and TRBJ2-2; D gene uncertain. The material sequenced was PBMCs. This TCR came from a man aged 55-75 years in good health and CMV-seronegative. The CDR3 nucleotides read TGTGCCAGTAGTACACAAAGTCAAAGCACCGGGGAGCTGTTTTTT. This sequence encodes CASSTQSQSTGELFF.